These 14 T cell receptor beta chains were all obtained from the same sample, sequenced in a study of T cells in Graves' hyperthyroidism and ophthalmopathy. RNA transcripts provided the source from which TCR beta CDR3 regions were amplified. Initially, a first-round RT-PCR of the TCR CDR3 employed the HTBI primer set. One entry per CDR3 protein results from TCRdb running MiXCR on the multiplex PCR reads. Of 300,000 to 450,000 distinct CDR3 sequences in the sample, around 25% are singletons; the top ten hold around 79%. Material: blood. The source of these receptors is a man between 50 and 59 years old with Graves' hyperthyroidism.

This clonotype came up a few times. V is TRBV3-1 and J is TRBJ2-4; 7 bases agree with TRBD1. After removal of 1 base from V and 4 bases from J, the junction contained 7 bases not matched to a gene. The CDR3 extends over 16 amino acids. CDR1 is LGHDT, CDR2 YNNKEL, per germline (reference sequence). The CDR3 is CASSQVGQKLKNIQYF. CDR3 coding DNA: TGTGCCAGCAGCCAAGTGGGACAGAAGTTAAAAAACATTCAGTACTTC.

This clonotype has only a few counts. The rearrangement uses TRBV7-9 and TRBJ2-3; the D gene is possibly TRBD2 (6 bases). V was trimmed by 5 bases and J by 4 bases, leaving 10 bases between them. Germline V CDR1 and CDR2: SEHNR, FQNEAQ (reference sequence). This CDR3 comprises 13 residues. DNA for the CDR3: TGTGCCAGCAGCACCCGGGAGTCAGATACGCAGTATTTT. Amino acid sequence: CASSTRESDTQYF.

This clonotype was counted ten times or more. The chain links TRBV7-8 to TRBJ2-3; 9 bases fit TRBD2. Per germline, CDR1 SGHVS and CDR2 FQNEAQ. V dropped 5 bases and J dropped 5; count of bases not matched to a gene: 23. The CDR3 extends over 20 amino acids. CDR3 protein: CASSLSSGTSFSPSEDTQYF. DNA of the CDR3: TGTGCCAGCAGCCTCAGCTCCGGGACTAGCTTTTCGCCGTCAGAAGATACGCAGTATTTT.

The chain links TRBV6-2 or TRBV6-3 to TRBJ2-5; a weak D match, TRBD2 (5 bases). CDR1 is MNHEY and CDR2 is SVGEGT in the germline V gene. The CDR3 consists of 15 residues. V was trimmed by 8 bases and J by 3 bases, leaving 19 bases between them. CDR3 DNA sequence: TGTGCCAGCTCCCAAGACCGGGATTTAGAAGAGACCCAGTACTTC. As protein: CASSQDRDLEETQYF.

The chain joins TRBV7-9 to TRBJ2-1, with a tentative D call TRBD2 (5 bases). This CDR3 contains 13 residues. Germline V CDR1 and CDR2: SEHNR, FQNEAQ (reference sequence). V was clipped by 5 bases and J by 8 bases, with 13 bases between them. The CDR3 loop is CASSLELAYEQFF. The CDR3 coding sequence is TGTGCCAGCAGCCTAGAGCTAGCCTATGAGCAGTTCTTC.

This clonotype has a handful of counts. The V gene is TRBV6-1, the J gene TRBJ2-4; D unresolved. The length of the CDR3 is 14 residues. Germline CDR1 and CDR2: MNHNS and SASEGT. V was cut by 1 base and J by 10 bases, with 14 bases left in between. CDR3: CASSEGVITGIQYF. Here the CDR3 DNA reads TGTGCCAGCAGTGAAGGGGTAATCACCGGGATTCAGTACTTC.

This clonotype was counted at least ten times. The V gene is TRBV29-1, the J gene TRBJ1-2; no clear D gene. Trimming cost V 4 bases and J 1 base, with 13 bases left between them. The germline V gene has CDR1 SQVTM and CDR2 ANQGSEA. The CDR3 extends over 14 amino acids. In nucleotides, the CDR3 is TGCAGCGTTGCCGTCTCGGGTGTTAACTATGGCTACACCTTC. Translation gives CSVAVSGVNYGYTF.

The V and J genes are TRBV28 and TRBJ1-5; weak D call: TRBD1 (5 bases). This CDR3 has 16 amino acids. Germline lookup yields CDR1 MDHEN and CDR2 SYDVKM. V was trimmed by 1 base and J by 3 bases, leaving 13 bases between them. The CDR3 sequence is CASSLYRGANNQPQHF. For the CDR3, the DNA is TGTGCCAGCAGTTTATATCGCGGGGCGAACAATCAGCCCCAGCATTTT.

This clonotype turned up a few times. V usage is TRBV7-9 and J usage is TRBJ1-1, with D possibly TRBD1 on 5 matching bases. The CDR3 length is 13 residues. Germline CDR1 reads SEHNR; CDR2 reads FQNEAQ (reference sequence). V was trimmed by 7 bases and J by 4 bases, leaving 13 bases between them. Here the CDR3 reads CASTSSGGTEAFF. For the CDR3, the DNA is TGTGCCAGCACCTCGTCGGGGGGCACTGAAGCTTTCTTT.

This clonotype came up many times. The chain is built from TRBV20-1 and TRBJ2-7; TRBD1 aligns across 12 bases. This CDR3 is 14 amino acids long. With V trimmed by 5 bases and J by 5 bases, 7 bases remained unmatched. In germline, CDR1 is DFQATT, CDR2 SNEGSKA (reference sequence). The CDR3, as DNA: TGCAGTGCTCGATCGGGACAGGGGGCTGACGAGCAGTACTTC. Translation gives CSARSGQGADEQYF.

The rearrangement joins TRBV12-5 to TRBJ2-1; tentatively, D is TRBD1 or TRBD2 (5 bases each). The germline CDR1 and CDR2 sequences are LGHNT and FRNRAP. V dropped 3 bases and J dropped 15 bases, with 15 bases sitting between them. This CDR3 has 12 residues. The CDR3 spells CASGLMGPPPFF. The CDR3 DNA is TGTGCTAGTGGTTTAATGGGACCCCCTCCGTTCTTC.

A word on this clonotype: Given a much more abundant clone one base away, this may be a read error. The chain links TRBV6-1 to TRBJ1-1; D possibly corresponds to TRBD1 (6 bases). CDR3 length equals 15 residues. Germline lookup yields CDR1 MNHNS and CDR2 SASEGT. The CDR3 DNA follows: TGTGCCAGCAGCCAGGGACACTCGGGGAACACTGAAGCTCTCTTT. Translation gives CASSQGHSGNTEALF.

This clonotype was detected many times. This chain connects TRBV2 to TRBJ1-6; 10 bases match TRBD1. The CDR3 loop spans 14 amino acids. CDR1 SNHLY and CDR2 FYNNEI come from the germline V gene. V dropped 9 bases and J dropped 7; count of bases not matched to a gene: 6. The CDR3 region is CASKRDRGNSPLHF. The CDR3 DNA reads as TGTGCCAGTAAAAGGGACAGGGGAAATTCACCCCTCCACTTT.

This clonotype occurred a few times. The genes are TRBV12-3 or TRBV12-4 and TRBJ2-7; D assignment may be TRBD1 or TRBD2 (6 bases each). V was trimmed by 6 bases and J by 5 bases, leaving 20 bases between them. The CDR3 sequence is 15 residues long. The DNA for the CDR3 is TGTGCCAGCAGCCTTCTCGGGGGCGCGTTTCACGAGCAGTACTTC. It specifies CASSLLGGAFHEQYF.